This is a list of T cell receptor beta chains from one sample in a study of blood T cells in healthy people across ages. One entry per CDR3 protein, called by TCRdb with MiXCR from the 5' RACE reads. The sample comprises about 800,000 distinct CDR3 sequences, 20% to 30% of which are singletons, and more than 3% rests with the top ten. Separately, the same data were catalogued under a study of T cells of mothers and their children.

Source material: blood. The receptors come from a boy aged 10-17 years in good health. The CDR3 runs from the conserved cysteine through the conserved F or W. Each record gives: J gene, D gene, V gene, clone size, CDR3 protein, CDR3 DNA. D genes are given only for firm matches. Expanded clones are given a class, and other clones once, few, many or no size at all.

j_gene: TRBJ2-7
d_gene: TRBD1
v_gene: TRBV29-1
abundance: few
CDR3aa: CSVEDRDRAYEQYF
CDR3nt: TGCAGCGTGGAGGACAGGGACAGGGCCTACGAGCAGTACTTC

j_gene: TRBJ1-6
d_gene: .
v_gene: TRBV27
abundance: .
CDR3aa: CASSEGGGSPLHF
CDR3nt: TGTGCCAGCAGTGAAGGGGGAGGATCACCCCTCCACTTT

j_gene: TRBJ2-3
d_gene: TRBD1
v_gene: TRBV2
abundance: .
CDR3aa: CASNVGQGETTDTQYF
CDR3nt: TGTGCCAGCAACGTTGGACAGGGAGAAACCACAGATACGCAGTATTTT

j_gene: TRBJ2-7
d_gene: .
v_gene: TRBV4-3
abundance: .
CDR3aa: CASSQDPGEGYEQYF
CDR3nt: TGCGCCAGCAGCCAAGATCCAGGGGAAGGCTACGAGCAGTACTTC

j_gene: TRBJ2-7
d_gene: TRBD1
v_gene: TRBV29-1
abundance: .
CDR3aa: CSVEDRDREYEQYF
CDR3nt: TGCAGCGTTGAAGATCGGGACAGGGAATACGAGCAGTACTTC

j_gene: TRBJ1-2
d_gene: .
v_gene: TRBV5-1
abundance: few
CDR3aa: CASSLLPGTYTF
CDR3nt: TGCGCCAGCAGCTTGCTACCAGGAACCTACACCTTC

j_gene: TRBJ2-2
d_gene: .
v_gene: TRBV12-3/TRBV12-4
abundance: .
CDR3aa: CASRVASTGELFF
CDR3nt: TGTGCCAGCAGGGTAGCGTCCACCGGGGAGCTGTTTTTT

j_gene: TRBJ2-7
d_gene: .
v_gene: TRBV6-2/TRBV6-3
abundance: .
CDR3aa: CASSYSWGTYEQYF
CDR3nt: TGTGCCAGCAGTTACTCGTGGGGCACCTACGAGCAGTACTTC

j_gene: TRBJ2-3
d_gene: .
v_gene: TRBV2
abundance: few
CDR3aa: CATKPMGDTQYF
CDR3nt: TGTGCCACAAAGCCCATGGGGGATACGCAGTATTTT

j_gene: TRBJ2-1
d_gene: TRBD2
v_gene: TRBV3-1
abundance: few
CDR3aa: CASSQDRLGDYYNEQFF
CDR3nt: TGTGCCAGCAGCCAAGACCGGCTGGGGGACTACTACAATGAGCAGTTCTTC